One sample yielded the 32 T cell receptor beta chains listed below, sequenced in a study of CD8 T cells in Susac syndrome. When the RNA was reverse transcribed, random hexamers were used with an input of roughly 0.45 to 1 ug. TCRdb analysed the immunoSEQ multiplex PCR reads with MiXCR anew, one entry per CDR3 protein. This sample has approximately 100,000 distinct CDR3 sequences; about nine tenths occur once, and the top ten carry 0.12%. Sequences were obtained from CD8+ T cells from PBMCs. The receptors derive from a human donor in good health.

V usage is TRBV5-1 and J usage is TRBJ2-3, with D unclear. V dropped 0 bases and J dropped 4 bases, with 9 bases sitting between them. The CDR3 sequence is 14 residues long. Germline V gives CDR1 SGHRS, CDR2 YFSETQ. CDR3 DNA sequence: TGCGCCAGCAGCTTGGGTAGTTCTCCAGATACGCAGTATTTT. Amino acids: CASSLGSSPDTQYF.

The V call is TRBV20-1, the J call TRBJ1-5, with TRBD1 matching over 7 bases. With V trimmed by 2 bases and J by 1 base, 5 bases remained unmatched. Germline CDR1 reads DFQATT; CDR2 reads SNEGSKA (reference sequence). The CDR3 runs to 15 residues. Here the CDR3 reads CSARIVTGSNQPQHF. CDR3 nucleotides: TGCAGTGCTAGAATAGTGACAGGGAGCAATCAGCCCCAGCATTTT.

V usage is TRBV3-1 and J usage is TRBJ2-3, with 7 nucleotides matching TRBD2. With V trimmed by 6 bases and J by 11 bases, 17 bases remained unmatched. The CDR3 runs to 15 residues. The V gene's germline CDR1 is LGHDT and CDR2 YNNKEL (reference sequence). CDR3 bases: TGTGCCAGCAGTCCGGATGGACTAGTCAAGCGGGGGCAGTATTTT. This gives the protein CASSPDGLVKRGQYF.

The rearrangement joins TRBV6-5 to TRBJ2-1; D may be TRBD2 (7 bases). Trimming shortened V by 2 bases and J by 9 bases, and 17 bases separated the two germline ends. The CDR3 covers 15 residues. Germline V gives CDR1 MNHEY, CDR2 SVGAGI. The CDR3 DNA sequence: TGTGCCAGCAGTTACGGGGTGGGGGGGCAGGGTGAGCAGTTCTTC. It specifies CASSYGVGGQGEQFF.

The chain couples TRBV5-6 to TRBJ2-7, with a weak D call TRBD1 (6 bases). V lost 1 base, J lost 4 bases, and 12 bases lay in between. There are 14 residues in the CDR3. Germline V lookup: CDR1 SGHDT, CDR2 YYEEEE. The CDR3 coding sequence is TGTGCCAGCAGCTTGTCCGCAGGGGATTACGAGCAGTACTTC. Amino acids: CASSLSAGDYEQYF.

This clonotype came up once. This sequence joins TRBV3-1 and TRBJ2-3, with D hard to call. V lost 1 base and J lost 0, with 20 bases in between. This CDR3 spans 19 amino acids. Germline V CDR1 and CDR2: LGHDT, YNNKEL (reference sequence). The CDR3 sequence: CASSQVGRNRSPSTDTQYF. CDR3 nucleotides: TGTGCCAGCAGCCAAGTTGGAAGAAACCGATCACCTAGCACAGATACGCAGTATTTT.

V and J are TRBV20-1 and TRBJ2-7; the D gene is possibly TRBD2 (5 bases). Per the germline V gene, CDR1 is DFQATT and CDR2 is SNEGSKA (reference sequence). The CDR3 covers 15 residues. The V gene lost 0 bases and the J gene lost 0 bases, with 12 bases spanning the gap. The CDR3 reads CSARDGRGSSYEQYF. CDR3 in DNA: TGCAGTGCTAGAGATGGACGGGGAAGCTCCTACGAGCAGTACTTC.

The chain's CDR3 is CASSFQTASNYGYTF. In nucleotides, the CDR3 is TGTGCCAGCAGCTTTCAGACAGCTTCTAACTATGGCTACACCTTC. The chain has TRBV11-2 and TRBJ1-2, with a tentative D call TRBD1 (5 bases). CDR1 is SGHAT and CDR2 is FQNNGV in the germline V gene. The V end lost 3 bases, the J end lost 0 bases, and 11 bases lay between the germline ends. This CDR3 contains 15 residues.

J is TRBJ1-1 and V is TRBV9, with TRBD1 matching over 9 bases. There are 15 residues in the CDR3. V lost 0 bases and J lost 6; bases outside the gene matches: 6. CDR1 and CDR2 (germline): SGDLS, YYNGEE. This chain's CDR3 is CASSVEGTGRPEAFF. DNA of the CDR3: TGTGCCAGCAGCGTAGAGGGGACAGGGCGCCCTGAAGCTTTCTTT.

In DNA, the CDR3 is TGCAGTGCCGTACCACTAACGGACAGGCGCTCCTACGAGCAGTACTTC. The encoded protein is CSAVPLTDRRSYEQYF. The chain recombines TRBV20-1 with TRBJ2-7; TRBD1 aligns across 7 bases. CDR1 is DFQATT, CDR2 SNEGSKA, per germline (reference sequence). Germline trimming cut 6 bases from V and 0 bases from J; bases unmatched to any gene: 14. This CDR3 contains 16 residues.

V usage is TRBV6-5 and J usage is TRBJ2-3, with D perhaps matching TRBD2 (5 bases). In germline, CDR1 is MNHEY, CDR2 SVGAGI. V lost 10 bases and J 3 bases, leaving 8 bases between the germline ends. The CDR3 is 11 amino acids. The CDR3 nucleotides read TGTGCCACCCGGAGGACAGATACGCAGTATTTT. It codes for CATRRTDTQYF.

This clonotype was seen just once. V gene TRBV20-1 combines with J gene TRBJ2-3; the D is unclear. The CDR3 has 14 residues. V was pared by 2 bases and J by 6 bases, with 15 bases between. CDR1 and CDR2 (germline): DFQATT, SNEGSKA (reference sequence). As DNA, the CDR3 is TGCAGTGCTAGAAACGACAAACAGTGGGATACGCAGTATTTT. Encoded protein: CSARNDKQWDTQYF.

V is TRBV11-3 and J is TRBJ2-3; 7 bases align to TRBD2. The germline V gene encodes CDR1 SGHNT and CDR2 YENEEA. V was pared by 5 bases and J by 6 bases, with 14 bases of the junction left unmatched. The CDR3 runs to 16 residues. The CDR3 is CASSALGGRAGDTQYF. CDR3 DNA sequence: TGTGCCAGCAGCGCCTTGGGAGGGAGGGCCGGCGATACGCAGTATTTT.

This clonotype came up once. The chain couples TRBV4-1 to TRBJ2-7, with a tentative D call TRBD2 (6 bases). The CDR3 contains 11 residues. CDR1 and CDR2 from the germline V gene are MGHRA and YSYEKL. The V gene lost 10 bases and the J gene lost 6 bases, with 13 bases spanning the gap. This CDR3 is CATARGSEQYF. The CDR3 bases are TGCGCCACAGCTCGGGGGAGCGAGCAGTACTTC.

This chain joins TRBV9 and TRBJ2-1; 7 bases match TRBD1. The CDR3 length is 14 residues. Germline V gene data show CDR1 as SGDLS and CDR2 as YYNGEE. The V segment lost 2 bases and the J segment 6 bases; nucleotides outside the gene matches: 5. CDR3 sequence: CASSVGTEFNEQFF. DNA for the CDR3: TGTGCCAGCAGCGTGGGGACAGAGTTCAATGAGCAGTTCTTC.

This chain uses TRBV11-2 with TRBJ2-7, with a tentative D call TRBD1 (5 bases). V lost 0 bases to trimming and J lost 4 bases, with 19 bases between them. Germline V gene data show CDR1 as SGHAT and CDR2 as FQNNGV. This CDR3 spans 17 amino acids. CDR3: CASSLDRRFRVVYEQYF. CDR3 nucleotides: TGTGCCAGCAGCTTAGATCGTCGCTTCAGGGTCGTATACGAGCAGTACTTC.

This chain uses TRBV4-1 with TRBJ1-5, with unresolved D. V gave up 1 base and J gave up 6 bases, with 13 bases separating them. The CDR3 loop spans 15 amino acids. Germline loops: CDR1 MGHRA, CDR2 YSYEKL. CDR3 sequence: CASSQVEGFRQPQHF. The CDR3 region has the DNA TGCGCCAGCAGCCAAGTAGAAGGGTTCCGTCAGCCCCAGCATTTT.

The V call is TRBV20-1, the J call TRBJ1-2; possibly TRBD1 for D (5 bases). The ends were cut back, 4 bases at V and 3 bases at J, with 15 bases in the middle. Germline assignment: CDR1 DFQATT and CDR2 SNEGSKA (reference sequence). The CDR3 loop spans 14 amino acids. The DNA of the CDR3 is TGCAGTGCTAAAGGGGAGGGTTCCTACTATGGCTACACCTTC. Encoded protein: CSAKGEGSYYGYTF.

V is TRBV6-2 or TRBV6-3 and J is TRBJ2-7; 12 bases fit TRBD2. Germline V lookup: CDR1 MNHEY, CDR2 SVGEGT. V dropped 6 bases and J dropped 2; count of bases not matched to a gene: 8. The CDR3 is made up of 16 amino acids. CDR3 sequence (DNA): TGTGCCAGCAGGGAACTAGCGGGGGGAGGACCCTACGAGCAGTACTTC. Its translation is CASRELAGGGPYEQYF.

V is TRBV5-1 and J is TRBJ2-2; D is perhaps TRBD1 (8 bases). V lost 3 bases and J lost 5, with 17 bases in between. The CDR3 is 16 amino acids. CDR1 SGHRS and CDR2 YFSETQ come from the germline V gene. The CDR3 DNA follows: TGCGCCAGCAGCTCGAGCGGGACAGGCGTAACCGGGGAGCTGTTTTTT. Its protein is CASSSSGTGVTGELFF.

A note on this clonotype: A junction end diverges from the germline sequence, so it may reflect a read error. The chain couples TRBV7-8 to TRBJ2-5; either TRBD1 or TRBD2 may supply D (6 bases each). The length of the CDR3 is 16 residues. The germline V gene has CDR1 SGHVS and CDR2 FQNEAQ. CDR3 in DNA: TGTGCCAGCAGCCTAGCGCGAGGGGGTTACCAAGAGACCCAGTACTTC. Translating it yields CASSLARGGYQETQYF.

V and J are TRBV9 and TRBJ2-1; D not certain. The V end lost 0 bases, the J end lost 5 bases, and 12 bases lay between the germline ends. CDR3 size: 15 residues. CDR1 and CDR2 from the germline V gene are SGDLS and YYNGEE. CDR3 nucleotide sequence: TGTGCCAGCAGCGTAGAAGAGTATGATAACAATGAGCAGTTCTTC. It translates to CASSVEEYDNNEQFF.

V is TRBV7-8 and J is TRBJ2-7; TRBD1 might be the D (5 bases). Trimming removed 2 bases at V and 0 bases at J, with 8 bases between. This CDR3 contains 14 residues. Germline CDR1 SGHVS, CDR2 FQNEAQ. The CDR3 DNA follows: TGTGCCAGCAGCTTACAGGGCCTCTCCTACGAGCAGTACTTC. Protein sequence: CASSLQGLSYEQYF.

This clonotype was observed a handful of times. The gene calls are TRBV12-3 or TRBV12-4 and TRBJ1-5, with D possibly TRBD1 on 5 matching bases. This CDR3 region has 14 residues. V was trimmed by 2 bases and J by 7 bases, leaving 12 bases between them. This CDR3 reads CASSLFRGGQPQHF. CDR3 DNA sequence: TGTGCCAGCAGTTTATTTCGGGGGGGGCAGCCCCAGCATTTT.

CDR3 loop: CSVGQTQETQYF. For the CDR3, the DNA is TGCAGCGTTGGGCAGACCCAAGAGACCCAGTACTTC. The chain is built from TRBV29-1 and TRBJ2-5, with no clear D. Germline CDR1 SQVTM, CDR2 ANQGSEA. The CDR3 is 12 residues long. V gave up 4 bases and J gave up 1 base, with 7 bases separating them.

The V call is TRBV6-5, the J call TRBJ2-1; 8 bases agree with TRBD2. The CDR3 consists of 15 residues. CDR1 MNHEY and CDR2 SVGAGI come from the germline V gene. The V and J ends lost 4 bases and 9 bases, in that order; junction bases with no gene match: 11. This CDR3 reads CASSWRTSFPTEQFF. The CDR3 DNA sequence: TGTGCCAGCAGTTGGAGGACTAGCTTTCCTACTGAGCAGTTCTTC.

The genes are TRBV19 and TRBJ2-1; TRBD1 might be the D (7 bases). The CDR3 spans 14 residues. Trimming pared 5 bases from V and 4 bases from J, leaving 12 bases between. Looked up from germline, CDR1 is LNHDA and CDR2 is SQIVND (reference sequence). As DNA, the CDR3 is TGTGCCAGTAGTGGAGGGGGCGGATACAATGAGCAGTTCTTC. Protein: CASSGGGGYNEQFF. The full variable domain, completed using reference TRBV19 and TRBJ2-1, is DGGITQSPKYLFRKEGQNVTLSCEQNLNHDAMYWYRQDPGQGLRLIYYSQIVNDFQKGDIAEGYSVSREKKESFPLTVTSAQKNPTAFYLCASSGGGGYNEQFFGPGTRLTVL.

The chain is built from TRBV7-2 and TRBJ2-7; D call uncertain. Trimming left V 5 bases short and J 0 bases short, with 8 bases between. Germline lookup yields CDR1 SGHTA and CDR2 FQGNSA. The CDR3 is 13 amino acids. CDR3 sequence: CASSHGSSYEQYF. The DNA of the CDR3 is TGTGCCAGCAGCCATGGGTCCTCCTACGAGCAGTACTTC.

The V and J genes are TRBV7-2 and TRBJ1-2; D possibly corresponds to TRBD1 (6 bases). From germline, CDR1 is SGHTA and CDR2 FQGNSA. Trimming stripped 6 bases from V and 8 bases from J, with 13 bases between. CDR3 length: 12 amino acids. CDR3 amino acids: CASRQGSWGYTF. In DNA form, the CDR3 reads TGTGCCAGCAGACAGGGTTCCTGGGGCTACACCTTC.

The V and J genes are TRBV28 and TRBJ1-5, with D unresolved. V was pared by 6 bases and J by 6 bases, with 12 bases between. In germline, CDR1 is MDHEN, CDR2 SYDVKM. This CDR3 has 13 amino acids. CDR3 loop: CASSTMGSQPQHF. The DNA for the CDR3 is TGTGCCAGCAGCACGATGGGGAGTCAGCCCCAGCATTTT.

J is TRBJ2-3 and V is TRBV3-1; 10 bases match TRBD2. CDR1 LGHDT and CDR2 YNNKEL come from the germline V gene (reference sequence). The CDR3 is made up of 15 amino acids. Trimming removed 4 bases from V and 3 bases from J; junction bases left unmatched: 4. CDR3 sequence reads: CASSPASGRTDTQYF. The CDR3 coding sequence is TGTGCCAGCAGCCCCGCTAGCGGGAGAACAGATACGCAGTATTTT.

The V gene is TRBV12-3 or TRBV12-4, the J gene TRBJ2-7; 8 bases map to TRBD1. The CDR3 extends over 14 amino acids. The V and J ends lost 6 bases and 2 bases, in that order; junction bases with no gene match: 6. The CDR3 DNA is TGTGCCAGCAGCTCGGGACAGGAGACCTACGAGCAGTACTTC. This encodes CASSSGQETYEQYF.